The clone carrying this T cell receptor beta chain was counted at least ten times. What it binds is not known. The data derive from a study of identical twins. Germline CDR1 reads MNHEY; CDR2 reads SVGAGI. The V gene lost 0 bases and the J gene lost 2 bases, with 4 bases spanning the gap. The CDR3 loop spans 14 amino acids. Through template switching, a universal primer site was introduced, and the cDNA contained unique molecular identifiers. TCRdb re-derived calls from the 5' RACE reads in MiXCR, one entry per CDR3 protein. The repertoire has about 690,000 distinct CDR3 sequences, around 6.1% of them found once; the top ten carry around 2%. The study, taken as a whole, reports: Cord blood beta clonotypes that were abundant carried fewer insertions, and memory repertoires showed no such trend.

Sequencing was carried out using naive T cells sorted from blood. This clonotype was sampled from a man in his late teens or twenties in good health. V usage is TRBV6-5 and J usage is TRBJ2-2; D is ambiguous. In DNA form, the CDR3 reads TGTGCCAGCAGTTACTCGATAAACACCGGGGAGCTGTTTTTT. It specifies CASSYSINTGELFF.